Below, one T cell receptor (beta chain) is given with its context. Its antigen remains unknown. V gave up 4 bases and J gave up 1 base; unmatched junction bases: 15. The CDR3 sequence is 18 residues long. CDR1 is MNHEY and CDR2 is SMNVEV in the germline V gene (reference sequence). The data are from a study of radiotherapy plus CTLA-4 blockade in lung cancer. Turning to the study itself: Among patients, roughly 17% showed objective responses, and about 31% had disease control. Study observations and caveats: According to reports, early shifts in blood T cell clones, alongside interferon-beta, forecast response most accurately. TCR clones of tumor origin grew in blood after radiotherapy plus ipilimumab.

Assay used: immunoSEQ multiplex PCR; TCRdb lists only in-frame clones, some missing. In the table there are about 56,000 clones, roughly 80% of which are singletons. Treatment of patients with chemo-refractory metastatic non-small-cell lung cancer consisted of focal radiation plus CTLA-4 blockade with ipilimumab. Material: peripheral blood, obtained from a patient treated with radiotherapy plus ipilimumab. This TCR was sampled from a human donor with non-small cell lung cancer who had a complete response to radiotherapy plus ipilimumab. This chain uses TRBV27 with TRBJ1-2; 7 positions agree with TRBD1. This CDR3 is CASSSNRDQGVFNYGYTF. CDR3 coding DNA: TGTGCCAGCAGTTCCAACAGGGACCAGGGGGTCTTTAACTATGGCTACACCTTC.